These 9 T cell receptor beta chains share one sample of origin, sequenced in a study of vaccination and CD4 T cells after COVID-19. Antigen specificity for these receptors is unknown. At the Johns Hopkins FTIC core, DNA taken from cultured CD4+ T cells was sequenced by way of the Oncomine TCR Beta short-read assay. MiXCR, run by TCRdb on the PCR reads, gives a single entry per CDR3 protein. The table has roughly 3,800 distinct CDR3 sequences, 19% seen once. As to treatment: 10-day PBMC culture with coronavirus spike peptide pools or control peptides (ViraFEST assay). Sequencing was performed on CD4+ T cells from blood, cultured in vitro. Receptors were obtained from a human donor who had recovered from COVID-19.

The chain uses TRBV5-1 and TRBJ1-2; 9 bases map to TRBD1. The trim removed 0 bases at V and 7 bases at J, leaving 4 bases unmatched. Germline V lookup: CDR1 SGHRS, CDR2 YFSETQ. The CDR3 totals 14 residues. CDR3 DNA: TGCGCCAGCAGCTTGGGGGACAGGGCCGGTGGCTACACCTTC. Its translation: CASSLGDRAGGYTF.

This clonotype counts as medium-sized. The chain couples TRBV19 to TRBJ1-6; a possible D gene is TRBD1 (5 bases). Deletions cut 8 bases from V and 7 bases from J, with 12 bases between. Germline V gene data show CDR1 as LNHDA and CDR2 as SQIVND (reference sequence). The CDR3 consists of 13 residues. The CDR3 reads CASLPGPNSPLHF. CDR3 DNA: TGTGCCAGTTTACCGGGGCCAAATTCACCCCTCCACTTT. Supplemented by reference TRBV19 and TRBJ1-6, the full variable domain reads DGGITQSPKYLFRKEGQNVTLSCEQNLNHDAMYWYRQDPGQGLRLIYYSQIVNDFQKGDIAEGYSVSREKKESFPLTVTSAQKNPTAFYLCASLPGPNSPLHFGNGTRLTVT.

The table lists this clonotype with a few counts. The CDR3 nucleotides read TGTGCCAGCAGTCCTGGACAGGGACCTAGCAATCAGCCCCAGCATTTT. It encodes CASSPGQGPSNQPQHF. This rearrangement joins TRBV7-2 to TRBJ1-5, with TRBD1 identical over 8 bases. Losses at the gene ends were 6 bases for V and 0 bases for J; bases not matched to a gene: 7. CDR1 and CDR2 from the germline V gene are SGHTA and FQGNSA. The CDR3 sequence is 16 residues long.

The V and J genes are TRBV6-1 and TRBJ1-2; D uncertain. Looked up from germline, CDR1 is MNHNS and CDR2 is SASEGT. V was trimmed by 10 bases and J by 3 bases, leaving 9 bases between them. CDR3 length: 11 residues. Here the CDR3 reads CATKEDYGYTF. The CDR3 bases are TGTGCCACCAAGGAGGACTATGGCTACACCTTC.

CDR3 residues: CASSQTLVTEQYF. In DNA, the CDR3 is TGTGCCAGCAGCCAGACACTCGTCACCGAGCAGTACTTC. The chain is built from TRBV9 and TRBJ2-7; D gene ambiguous. V gave up 4 bases and J gave up 6 bases, with 14 bases separating them. Germline lookup yields CDR1 SGDLS and CDR2 YYNGEE. The CDR3 is 13 residues long.

In this sample, this clonotype turned up a few times. The genes are TRBV12-3 or TRBV12-4 and TRBJ2-2; the D gene is possibly TRBD1 (6 bases). This CDR3 spans 14 amino acids. Trimming removed 3 bases from V and 6 bases from J, with 11 bases in between. As DNA, the CDR3 is TGTGCCAGCAGTTTGGGGACAAGTCCCGGGGAGCTGTTTTTT. This encodes CASSLGTSPGELFF.

This clonotype was detected only a few times. V usage is TRBV18 and J usage is TRBJ1-5; 10 bases fit TRBD1. Losses at the gene ends were 3 bases for V and 3 bases for J; bases not matched to a gene: 5. The CDR3 length is 16 residues. Germline CDR1 KGHSH, CDR2 LQKENI. CDR3 residues: CASSPRDRGDNQPQHF. The CDR3 nucleotides read TGTGCCAGCTCACCCCGGGACAGGGGAGACAATCAGCCCCAGCATTTT. Variable domain in full (rest from reference TRBV18 and TRBJ1-5): NAGVMQNPRHLVRRRGQEARLRCSPMKGHSHVYWYRQLPEEGLKFMVYLQKENIIDESGMPKERFSAEFPKEGPSILRIQQVVRGDSAAYFCASSPRDRGDNQPQHFGDGTRLSIL.

The chain couples TRBV3-1 to TRBJ2-7; TRBD2 matches at 9 bases. Germline V gene data show CDR1 as LGHDT and CDR2 as YNNKEL (reference sequence). The CDR3 has 14 amino acids. With 4 bases clipped from V and 3 bases from J, the junction kept 4 bases outside the gene matches. CDR3 protein: CASSPAGGGYEQYF. CDR3 in DNA: TGTGCCAGCAGCCCAGCGGGGGGCGGCTACGAGCAGTACTTC.

The rearrangement joins TRBV27 to TRBJ1-6; the D is unclear. Looked up from germline, CDR1 is MNHEY and CDR2 is SMNVEV (reference sequence). The V end was cut by 5 bases, the J end by 9 bases, with 14 bases between. The CDR3 is 14 amino acids. The CDR3 sequence: CASSPRRGGSPLHF. DNA of the CDR3: TGTGCCAGCAGTCCCCGGCGGGGAGGTTCACCCCTCCACTTT.